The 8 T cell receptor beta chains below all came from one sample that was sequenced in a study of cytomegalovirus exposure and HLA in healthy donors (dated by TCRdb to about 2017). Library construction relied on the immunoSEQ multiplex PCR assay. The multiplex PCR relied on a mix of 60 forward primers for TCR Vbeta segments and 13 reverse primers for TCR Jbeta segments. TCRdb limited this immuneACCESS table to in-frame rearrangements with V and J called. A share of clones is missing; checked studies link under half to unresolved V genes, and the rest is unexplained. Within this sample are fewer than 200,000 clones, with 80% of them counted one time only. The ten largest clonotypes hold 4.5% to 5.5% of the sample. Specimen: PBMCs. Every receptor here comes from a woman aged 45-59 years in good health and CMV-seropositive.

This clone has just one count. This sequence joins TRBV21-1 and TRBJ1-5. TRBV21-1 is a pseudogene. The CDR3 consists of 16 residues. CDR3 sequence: CASSKVRDSSGQPQHF. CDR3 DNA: TGTGCCAGCAGCAAGGTACGGGATTCCTCCGGACAGCCCCAGCATTTT.

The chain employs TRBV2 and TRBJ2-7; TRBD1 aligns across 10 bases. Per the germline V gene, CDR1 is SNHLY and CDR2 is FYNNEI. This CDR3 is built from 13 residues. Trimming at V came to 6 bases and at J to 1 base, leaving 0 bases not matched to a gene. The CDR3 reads CASRDRGSYEQYF. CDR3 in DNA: TGTGCCAGCAGGGACAGGGGGTCCTACGAGCAGTACTTC.

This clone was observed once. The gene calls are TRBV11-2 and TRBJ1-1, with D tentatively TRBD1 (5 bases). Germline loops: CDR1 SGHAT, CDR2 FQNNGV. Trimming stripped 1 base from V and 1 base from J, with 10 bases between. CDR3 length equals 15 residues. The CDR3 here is CASSLGSTANTEAFF. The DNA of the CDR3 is TGTGCCAGCAGCTTAGGATCGACAGCGAACACTGAAGCTTTCTTT. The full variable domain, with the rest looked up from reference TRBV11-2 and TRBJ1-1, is EAGVAQSPRYKIIEKRQSVAFWCNPISGHATLYWYQQILGQGPKLLIQFQNNGVVDDSQLPKDRFSAERLKGVDSTLKIQPAKLEDSAVYLCASSLGSTANTEAFFGQGTRLTVV.

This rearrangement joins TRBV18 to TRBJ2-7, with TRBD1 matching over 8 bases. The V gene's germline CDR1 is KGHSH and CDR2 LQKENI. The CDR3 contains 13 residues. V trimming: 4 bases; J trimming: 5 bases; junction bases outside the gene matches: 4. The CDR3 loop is CASSLGQEDEQYF. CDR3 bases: TGTGCCAGCTCACTGGGACAGGAGGACGAGCAGTACTTC. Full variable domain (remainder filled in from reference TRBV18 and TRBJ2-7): NAGVMQNPRHLVRRRGQEARLRCSPMKGHSHVYWYRQLPEEGLKFMVYLQKENIIDESGMPKERFSAEFPKEGPSILRIQQVVRGDSAAYFCASSLGQEDEQYFGPGTRLTVT.

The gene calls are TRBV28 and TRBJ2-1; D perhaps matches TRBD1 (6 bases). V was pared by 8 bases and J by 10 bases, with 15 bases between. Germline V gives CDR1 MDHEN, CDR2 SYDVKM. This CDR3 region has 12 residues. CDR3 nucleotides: TGTGCCAGCGGGGGACAAAAGGGGGAGCAGTTCTTC. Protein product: CASGGQKGEQFF.

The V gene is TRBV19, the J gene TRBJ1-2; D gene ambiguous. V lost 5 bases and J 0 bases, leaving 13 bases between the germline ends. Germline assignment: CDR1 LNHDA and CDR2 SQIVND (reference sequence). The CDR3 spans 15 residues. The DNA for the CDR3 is TGTGCCAGTAGTGTCCGGGAGGAGTCTAACTATGGCTACACCTTC. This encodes CASSVREESNYGYTF.

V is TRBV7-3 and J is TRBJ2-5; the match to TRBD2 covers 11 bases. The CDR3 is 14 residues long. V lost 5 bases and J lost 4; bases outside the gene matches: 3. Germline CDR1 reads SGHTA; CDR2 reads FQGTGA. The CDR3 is CASSRGLAGETQYF. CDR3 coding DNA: TGTGCCAGCAGCCGCGGACTAGCGGGAGAGACCCAGTACTTC. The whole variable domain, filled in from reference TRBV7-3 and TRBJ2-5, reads GAGVSQTPSNKVTEKGKYVELRCDPISGHTALYWYRQSLGQGPEFLIYFQGTGAADDSGLPNDRFFAVRPEGSVSTLKIQRTERGDSAVYLCASSRGLAGETQYFGPGTRLLVL.

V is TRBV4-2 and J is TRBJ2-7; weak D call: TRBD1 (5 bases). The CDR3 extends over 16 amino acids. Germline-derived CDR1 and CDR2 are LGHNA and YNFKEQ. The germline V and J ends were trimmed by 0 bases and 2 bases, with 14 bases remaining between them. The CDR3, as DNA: TGTGCCAGCAGCCAAGATACAGGACCCACTGCCTACGAGCAGTACTTC. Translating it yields CASSQDTGPTAYEQYF.